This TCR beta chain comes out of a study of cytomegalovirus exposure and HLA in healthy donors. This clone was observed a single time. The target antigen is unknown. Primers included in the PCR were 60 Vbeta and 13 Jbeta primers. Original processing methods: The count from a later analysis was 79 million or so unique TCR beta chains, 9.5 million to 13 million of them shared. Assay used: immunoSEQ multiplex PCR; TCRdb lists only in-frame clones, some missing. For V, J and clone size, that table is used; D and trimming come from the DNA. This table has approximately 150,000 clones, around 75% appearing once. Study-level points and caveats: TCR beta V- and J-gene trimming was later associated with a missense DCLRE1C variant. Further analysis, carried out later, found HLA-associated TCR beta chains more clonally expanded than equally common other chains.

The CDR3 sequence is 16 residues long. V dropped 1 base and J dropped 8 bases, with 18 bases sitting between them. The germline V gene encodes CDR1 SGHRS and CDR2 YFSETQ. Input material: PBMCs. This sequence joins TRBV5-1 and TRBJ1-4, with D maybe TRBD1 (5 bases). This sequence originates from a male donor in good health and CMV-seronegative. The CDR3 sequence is CASSLSGLISGEKLFF. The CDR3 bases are TGCGCCAGCAGCTTGTCGGGACTCATCTCAGGAGAAAAACTGTTTTTT.